The rows below give T cell receptor beta chains drawn from one sample of a study of PD-L1 blockade in urothelial cancer. The assay was immunoSEQ multiplex PCR, and TCRdb's table has in-frame clones only and misses some. The sample shows roughly 56,000 clones, approximately 80% of them seen only once. The sequencing here drew on PBMCs, taken around atezolizumab (anti-PD-L1) treatment. The receptors derive from a man aged 70-80 years with urothelial cancer. CDR3s leave out the opening cysteine and the closing phenylalanine or tryptophan. A clone size is listed for some rows: how often the clone was seen (once, few, many), or a class if it is expanded.

J: TRBJ1-2
V: TRBV7-9
size: -
CDR3: ASNPTGTAYGYT

J: TRBJ2-3
V: TRBV6-6
size: -
CDR3: ASSYSGTSTDTQY

J: TRBJ2-3
V: TRBV28
size: -
CDR3: ASSLTSGRGTQY

J: TRBJ2-2
V: TRBV14
size: -
CDR3: ASSQAASANTGELF

J: TRBJ2-7
V: TRBV5-1
size: -
CDR3: ASSRGTGNSYEQY

J: TRBJ1-2
V: TRBV28
size: -
CDR3: ASSRTPRAGADGYT

J: TRBJ2-3
V: TRBV19
size: -
CDR3: ASSEREPTDTQY

J: TRBJ2-5
V: TRBV29-1
size: once
CDR3: SVERQGRMGETQY

J: TRBJ1-1
V: TRBV10-3
size: -
CDR3: AINPTGLNTEAF

J: TRBJ2-1
V: TRBV5-1
size: -
CDR3: ASSLKAGGGNEQF